This paragraph reports one T cell receptor (beta chain). What it binds is unknown. The read is 3 residues too short to cover the CDR3 end, so that end is filled in from the germline J gene. immunoSEQ multiplex PCR used an average of approximately 1,300 ng genomic DNA. The data were produced by immunoSEQ multiplex PCR, yet TCRdb's version contains in-frame clones alone and is incomplete. The sample includes about 48,000 clones. This record comes from a study of T cells in women clearing cervical HPV infection. Study summary: Only a few women had HLA typing results available.

Study observations and caveats: Controls had more TRBV6-7 (0.16%) than cases (0.11%). CIN3+ cases had significantly higher TCR repertoire richness than controls, but evenness did not differ.

The germline V gene encodes CDR1 KGHSH and CDR2 LQKENI. The length of the CDR3 is 14 residues. Germline trimming cut 3 bases from V and 4 bases from J; bases unmatched to any gene: 5. This rearrangement joins TRBV18 to TRBJ2-7; 8 nucleotides match TRBD1. The clonotype originates from a woman aged 18 to 75 with a cervical HPV16 infection that either progressed to CIN3+ or cleared (not recorded which). Material: blood buffy coat. The DNA read from the CDR3 is TGTGCCAGCTCACCGCAGACAGGGGTTTACGAG. Encoded protein: CASSPQTGVYE. The full CDR3 is CASSPQTGVYEQYF.